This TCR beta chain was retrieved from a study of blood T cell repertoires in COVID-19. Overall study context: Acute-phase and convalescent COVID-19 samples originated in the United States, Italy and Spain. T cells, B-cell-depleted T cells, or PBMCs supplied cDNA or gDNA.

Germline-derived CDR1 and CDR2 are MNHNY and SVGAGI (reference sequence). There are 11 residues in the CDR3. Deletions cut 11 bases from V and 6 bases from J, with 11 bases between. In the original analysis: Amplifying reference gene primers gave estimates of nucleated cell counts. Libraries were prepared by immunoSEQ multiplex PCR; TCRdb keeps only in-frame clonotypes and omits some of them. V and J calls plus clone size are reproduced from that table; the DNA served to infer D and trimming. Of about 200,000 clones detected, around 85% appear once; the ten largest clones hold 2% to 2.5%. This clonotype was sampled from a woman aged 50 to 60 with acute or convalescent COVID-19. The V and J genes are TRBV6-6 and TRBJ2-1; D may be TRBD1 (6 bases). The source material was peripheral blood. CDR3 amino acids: CAARGGNEQFF. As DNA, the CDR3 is TGTGCCGCAAGAGGGGGCAATGAGCAGTTCTTC.